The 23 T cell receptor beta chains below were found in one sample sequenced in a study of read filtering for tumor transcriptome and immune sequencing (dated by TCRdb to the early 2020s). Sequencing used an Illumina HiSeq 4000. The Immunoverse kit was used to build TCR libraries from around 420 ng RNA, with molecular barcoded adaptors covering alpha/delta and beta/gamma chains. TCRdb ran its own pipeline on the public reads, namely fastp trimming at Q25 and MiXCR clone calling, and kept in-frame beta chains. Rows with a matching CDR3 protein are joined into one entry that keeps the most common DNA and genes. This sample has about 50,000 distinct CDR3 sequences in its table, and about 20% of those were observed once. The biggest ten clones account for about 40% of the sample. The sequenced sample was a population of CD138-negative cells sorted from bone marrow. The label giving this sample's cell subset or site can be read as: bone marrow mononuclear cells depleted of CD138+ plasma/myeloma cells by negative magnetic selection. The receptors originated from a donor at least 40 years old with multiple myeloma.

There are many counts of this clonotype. The CDR3: CASSIDGRGNEQFF. The CDR3, as DNA: TGTGCCAGTAGTATCGACGGGAGGGGGAATGAGCAGTTCTTC. This chain links TRBV19 with TRBJ2-1; 8 bases match TRBD2. The germline V gene has CDR1 LNHDA and CDR2 SQIVND (reference sequence). The CDR3 spans 14 residues. Germline trimming cut 3 bases from V and 7 bases from J; bases unmatched to any gene: 5.

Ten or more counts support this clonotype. CDR3 protein: CSVAQETQYF. Written as DNA, the CDR3 is TGCAGCGTAGCCCAAGAGACCCAGTACTTC. The chain has TRBV20-1 and TRBJ2-5; D call uncertain. The CDR3 consists of 10 residues. CDR1 DFQATT and CDR2 SNEGSKA come from the germline V gene (reference sequence).

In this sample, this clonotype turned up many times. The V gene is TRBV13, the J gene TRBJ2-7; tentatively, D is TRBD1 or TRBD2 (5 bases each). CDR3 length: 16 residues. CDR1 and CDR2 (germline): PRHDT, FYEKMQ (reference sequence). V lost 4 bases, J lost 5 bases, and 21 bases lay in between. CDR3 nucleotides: TGTGCCAGCAGCTCCCATTCGGGGCCCAATTCCAACGAGCAGTACTTC. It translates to CASSSHSGPNSNEQYF.

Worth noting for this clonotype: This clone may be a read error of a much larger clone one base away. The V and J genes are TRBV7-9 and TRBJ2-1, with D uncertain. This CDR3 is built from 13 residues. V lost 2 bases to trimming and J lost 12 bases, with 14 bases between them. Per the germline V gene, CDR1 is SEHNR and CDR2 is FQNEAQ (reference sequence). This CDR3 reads CASSLRSNDVQFF. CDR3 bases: TGTGCCAGCAGCTTAAGAAGTAACGATGTGCAGTTCTTC.

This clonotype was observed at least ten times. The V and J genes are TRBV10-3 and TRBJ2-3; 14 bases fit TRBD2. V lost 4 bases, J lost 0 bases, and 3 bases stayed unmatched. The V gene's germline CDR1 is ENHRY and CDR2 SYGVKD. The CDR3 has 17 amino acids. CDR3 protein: CAISGGLAGVSTDTQYF. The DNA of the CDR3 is TGTGCCATCAGTGGGGGACTAGCGGGAGTGAGCACAGATACGCAGTATTTT.

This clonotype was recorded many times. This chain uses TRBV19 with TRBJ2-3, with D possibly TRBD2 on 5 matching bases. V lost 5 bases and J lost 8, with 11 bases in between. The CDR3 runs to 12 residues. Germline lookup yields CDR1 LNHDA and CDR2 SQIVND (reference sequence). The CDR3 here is CASSSGLVTQYF. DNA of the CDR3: TGTGCCAGTAGTTCCGGACTGGTTACGCAGTATTTT.

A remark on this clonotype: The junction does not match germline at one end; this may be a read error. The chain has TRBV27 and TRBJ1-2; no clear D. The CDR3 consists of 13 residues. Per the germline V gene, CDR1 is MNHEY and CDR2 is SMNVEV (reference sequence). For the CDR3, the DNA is TGTGCCAGCAGTTTATCTAGGCTCTATGGCTGCACCTTC. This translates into CASSLSRLYGCTF.

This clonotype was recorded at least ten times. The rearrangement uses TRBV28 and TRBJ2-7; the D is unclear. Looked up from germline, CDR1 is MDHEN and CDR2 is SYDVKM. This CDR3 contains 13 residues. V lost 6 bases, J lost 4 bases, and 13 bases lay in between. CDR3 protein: CASRPPDLYEQYF. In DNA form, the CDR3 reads TGTGCCAGCAGACCTCCGGACCTTTACGAGCAGTACTTC.

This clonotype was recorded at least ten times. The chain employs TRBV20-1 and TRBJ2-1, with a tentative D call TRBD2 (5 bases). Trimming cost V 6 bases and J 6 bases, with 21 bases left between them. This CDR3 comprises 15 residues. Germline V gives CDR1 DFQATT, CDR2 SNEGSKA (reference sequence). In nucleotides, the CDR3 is TGCAGTGCCCCTGACGGTTTTGGGAGATTCAATGAGCAGTTCTTC. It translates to CSAPDGFGRFNEQFF.

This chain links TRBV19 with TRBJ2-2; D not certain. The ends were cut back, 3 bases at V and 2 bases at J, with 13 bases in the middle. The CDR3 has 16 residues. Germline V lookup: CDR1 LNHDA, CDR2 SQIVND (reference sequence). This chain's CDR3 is CASSMETVSNTGELFF. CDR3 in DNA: TGTGCCAGTAGTATGGAGACCGTGAGTAACACCGGGGAGCTGTTTTTT.

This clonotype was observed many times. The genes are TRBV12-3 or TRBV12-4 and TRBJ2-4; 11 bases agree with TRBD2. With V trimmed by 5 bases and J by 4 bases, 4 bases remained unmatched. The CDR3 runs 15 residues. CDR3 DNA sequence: TGTGCCAGCAGTCTGACTAGCGGGATGAAAAACATTCAGTACTTC. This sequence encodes CASSLTSGMKNIQYF.

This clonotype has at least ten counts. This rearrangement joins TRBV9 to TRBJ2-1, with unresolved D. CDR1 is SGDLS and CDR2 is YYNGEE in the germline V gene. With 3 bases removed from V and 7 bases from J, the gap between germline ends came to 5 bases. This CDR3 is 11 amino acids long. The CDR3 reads CASSAGNEQFF. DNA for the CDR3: TGTGCCAGCAGCGCTGGAAATGAGCAGTTCTTC.

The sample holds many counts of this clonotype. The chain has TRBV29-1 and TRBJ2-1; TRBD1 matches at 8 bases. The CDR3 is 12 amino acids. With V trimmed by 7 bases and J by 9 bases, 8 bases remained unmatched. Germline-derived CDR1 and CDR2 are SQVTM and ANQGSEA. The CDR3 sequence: CSGGDRIAEQFF. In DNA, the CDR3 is TGCAGCGGCGGGGACAGGATAGCTGAGCAGTTCTTC.

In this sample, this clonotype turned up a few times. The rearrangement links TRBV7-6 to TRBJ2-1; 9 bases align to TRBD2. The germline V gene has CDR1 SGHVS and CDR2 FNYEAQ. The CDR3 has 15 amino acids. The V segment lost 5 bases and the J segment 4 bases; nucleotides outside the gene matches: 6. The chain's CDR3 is CASSPLSGRYNEQFF. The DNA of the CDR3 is TGTGCCAGCAGCCCCTTGAGCGGGAGGTACAATGAGCAGTTCTTC.

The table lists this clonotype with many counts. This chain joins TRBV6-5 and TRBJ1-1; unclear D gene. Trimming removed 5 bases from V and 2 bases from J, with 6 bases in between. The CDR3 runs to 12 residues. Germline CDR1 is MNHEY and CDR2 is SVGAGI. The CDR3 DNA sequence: TGTGCCAGCAGTACAGCCAACACTGAAGCTTTCTTT. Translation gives CASSTANTEAFF.

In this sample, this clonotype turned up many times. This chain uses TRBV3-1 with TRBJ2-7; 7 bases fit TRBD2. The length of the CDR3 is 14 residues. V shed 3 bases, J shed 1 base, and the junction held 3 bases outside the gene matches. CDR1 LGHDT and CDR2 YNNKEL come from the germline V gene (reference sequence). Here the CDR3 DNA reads TGTGCCAGCAGCCATTCTAGCGGTTCCTACGAGCAGTACTTC. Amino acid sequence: CASSHSSGSYEQYF.

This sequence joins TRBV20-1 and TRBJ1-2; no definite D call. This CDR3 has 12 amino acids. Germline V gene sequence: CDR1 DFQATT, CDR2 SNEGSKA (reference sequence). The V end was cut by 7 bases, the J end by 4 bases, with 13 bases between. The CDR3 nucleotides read TGCAGTGTTTTAGAGGAGGCCTATGGCTACACCTTC. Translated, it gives CSVLEEAYGYTF.

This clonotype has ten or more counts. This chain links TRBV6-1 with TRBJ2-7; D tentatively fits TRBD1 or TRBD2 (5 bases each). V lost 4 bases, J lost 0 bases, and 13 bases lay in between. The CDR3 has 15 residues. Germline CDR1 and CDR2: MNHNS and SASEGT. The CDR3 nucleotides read TGTGCCAGCAGTGCCGGGGCAGTGAGCTCCTACGAGCAGTACTTC. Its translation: CASSAGAVSSYEQYF.

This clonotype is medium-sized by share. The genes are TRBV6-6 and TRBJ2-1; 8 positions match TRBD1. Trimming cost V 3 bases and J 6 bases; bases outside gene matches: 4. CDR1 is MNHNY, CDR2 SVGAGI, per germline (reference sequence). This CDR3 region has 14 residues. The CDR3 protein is CASSYAGQANEQFF. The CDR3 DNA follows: TGTGCCAGCAGTTATGCGGGACAGGCCAATGAGCAGTTCTTC.

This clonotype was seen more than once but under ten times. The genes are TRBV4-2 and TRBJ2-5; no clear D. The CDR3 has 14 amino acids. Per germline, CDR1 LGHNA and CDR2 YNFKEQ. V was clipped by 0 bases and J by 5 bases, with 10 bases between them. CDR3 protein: CASSQDRDAETQYF. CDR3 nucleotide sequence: TGTGCCAGCAGCCAAGATAGGGATGCGGAGACCCAGTACTTC.

This chain's CDR3 is CSVEDRSSGRGPVSDTQYF. The DNA for the CDR3 is TGCAGCGTTGAAGATCGTAGTAGCGGGAGAGGCCCCGTTTCAGATACGCAGTATTTT. The chain couples TRBV29-1 to TRBJ2-3, with TRBD2 matching 9 bases. The V segment lost 0 bases and the J segment 4 bases; nucleotides outside the gene matches: 17. Germline CDR1 and CDR2: SQVTM and ANQGSEA. This CDR3 is 19 amino acids long.

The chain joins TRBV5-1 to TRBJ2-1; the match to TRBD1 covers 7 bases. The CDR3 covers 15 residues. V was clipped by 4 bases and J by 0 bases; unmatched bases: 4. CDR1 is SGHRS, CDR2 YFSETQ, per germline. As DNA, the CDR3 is TGCGCCAGCAGCCAGGACAGGAGCTCCTACAATGAGCAGTTCTTC. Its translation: CASSQDRSSYNEQFF.

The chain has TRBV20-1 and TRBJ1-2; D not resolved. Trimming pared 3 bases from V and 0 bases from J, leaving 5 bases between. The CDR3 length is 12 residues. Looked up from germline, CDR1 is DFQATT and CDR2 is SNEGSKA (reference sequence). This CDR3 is CSARNTNYGYTF. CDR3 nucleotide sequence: TGCAGTGCTAGGAATACTAACTATGGCTACACCTTC.